This TCR beta chain originates from a study of human thymus T cells. The data were produced by immunoSEQ multiplex PCR, yet TCRdb's version contains in-frame clones alone and is incomplete. The sample records 70,000 to 75,000 clones, 85% to 95% being singletons. A remark on this clone: The antigen remains undetermined.

Thymus was obtained from resections taken during corrective heart surgery. Congenital heart defects were the reason for the corrective surgery that the donors, healthy Finnish infants, were having. This CDR3 is built from 15 residues. Germline V gene lookup returns CDR1 MNHNY and CDR2 SVGAGI (reference sequence). V lost 2 bases and J 0 bases, leaving 10 bases between the germline ends. Findings and limits, study-wide: Related work showed strongly overlapping thymic repertoires across unrelated individuals. Repertoires from thymus and blood appeared to show biased V and J gene usage.

This receptor was identified in a girl under three years old with a congenital heart defect but otherwise immunologically healthy. The sequencing input was thymus tissue. This sequence joins TRBV6-6 and TRBJ1-1; no reliable D call. The DNA of the CDR3 is TGTGCCAGCAGTTACGAGCAGGCGTTGAACACTGAAGCTTTCTTT. Translating it yields CASSYEQALNTEAFF.